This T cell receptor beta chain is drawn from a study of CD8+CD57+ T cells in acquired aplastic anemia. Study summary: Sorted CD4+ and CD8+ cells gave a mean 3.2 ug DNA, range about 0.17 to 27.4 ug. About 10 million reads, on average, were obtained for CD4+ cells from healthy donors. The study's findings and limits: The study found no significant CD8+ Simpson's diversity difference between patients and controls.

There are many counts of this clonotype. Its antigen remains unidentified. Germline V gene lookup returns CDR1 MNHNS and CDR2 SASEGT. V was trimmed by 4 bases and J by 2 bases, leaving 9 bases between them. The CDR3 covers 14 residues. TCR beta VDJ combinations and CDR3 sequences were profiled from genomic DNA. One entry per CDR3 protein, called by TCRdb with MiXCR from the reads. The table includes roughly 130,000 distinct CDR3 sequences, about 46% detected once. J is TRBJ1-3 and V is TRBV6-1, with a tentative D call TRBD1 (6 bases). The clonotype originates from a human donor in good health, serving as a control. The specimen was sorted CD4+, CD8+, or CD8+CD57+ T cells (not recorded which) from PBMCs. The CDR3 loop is CASSGGDTGNTIYF. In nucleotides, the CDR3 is TGTGCCAGCAGTGGGGGGGACACTGGAAACACCATATATTTT.